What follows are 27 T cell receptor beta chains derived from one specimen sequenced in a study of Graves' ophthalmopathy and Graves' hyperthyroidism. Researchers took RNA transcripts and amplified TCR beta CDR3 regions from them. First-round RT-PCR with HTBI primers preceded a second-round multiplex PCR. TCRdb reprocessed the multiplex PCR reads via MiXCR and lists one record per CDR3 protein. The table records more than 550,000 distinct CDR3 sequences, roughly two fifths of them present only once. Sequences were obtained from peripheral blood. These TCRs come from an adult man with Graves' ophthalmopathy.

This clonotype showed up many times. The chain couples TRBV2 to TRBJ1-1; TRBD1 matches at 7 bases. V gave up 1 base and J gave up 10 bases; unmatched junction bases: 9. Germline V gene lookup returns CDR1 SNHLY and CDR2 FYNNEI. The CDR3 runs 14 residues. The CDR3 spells CASSEGDRHTRAFF. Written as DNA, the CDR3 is TGTGCCAGCAGTGAAGGGGACAGACACACGAGAGCTTTCTTT.

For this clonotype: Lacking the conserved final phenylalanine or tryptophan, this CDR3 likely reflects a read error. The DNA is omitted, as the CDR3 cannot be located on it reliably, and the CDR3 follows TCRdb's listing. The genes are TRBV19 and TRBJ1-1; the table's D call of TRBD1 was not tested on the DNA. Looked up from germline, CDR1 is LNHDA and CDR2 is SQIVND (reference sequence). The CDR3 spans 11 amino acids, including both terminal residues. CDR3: CASGDSPWPFV.

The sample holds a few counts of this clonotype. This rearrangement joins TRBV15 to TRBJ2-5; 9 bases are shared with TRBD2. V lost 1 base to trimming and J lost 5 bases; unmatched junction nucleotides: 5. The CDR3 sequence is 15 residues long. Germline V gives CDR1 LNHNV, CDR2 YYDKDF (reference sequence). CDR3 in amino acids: CATSRVAGEAETQYF. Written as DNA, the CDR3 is TGTGCCACCAGCAGAGTAGCGGGAGAAGCGGAGACCCAGTACTTC. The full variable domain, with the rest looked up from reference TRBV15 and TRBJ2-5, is DAMVIQNPRYQVTQFGKPVTLSCSQTLNHNVMYWYQQKSSQAPKLLFHYYDKDFNNEADTPDNFQSRRPNTSFCFLDIRSPGLGDTAMYLCATSRVAGEAETQYFGPGTRLLVL.

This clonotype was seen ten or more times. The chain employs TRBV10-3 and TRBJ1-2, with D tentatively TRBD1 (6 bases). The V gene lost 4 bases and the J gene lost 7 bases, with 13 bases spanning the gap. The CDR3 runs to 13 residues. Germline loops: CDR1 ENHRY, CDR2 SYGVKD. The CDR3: CAISGGTGFGYTF. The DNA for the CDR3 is TGTGCCATCAGTGGCGGAACAGGGTTTGGCTACACCTTC.

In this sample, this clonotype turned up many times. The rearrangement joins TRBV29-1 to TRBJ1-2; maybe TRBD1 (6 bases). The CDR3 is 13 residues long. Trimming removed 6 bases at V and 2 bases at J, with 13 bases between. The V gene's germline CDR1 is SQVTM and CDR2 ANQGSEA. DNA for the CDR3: TGCAGCGTGGGGGGGGCAGGGAACTATGGCTACACCTTC. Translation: CSVGGAGNYGYTF.

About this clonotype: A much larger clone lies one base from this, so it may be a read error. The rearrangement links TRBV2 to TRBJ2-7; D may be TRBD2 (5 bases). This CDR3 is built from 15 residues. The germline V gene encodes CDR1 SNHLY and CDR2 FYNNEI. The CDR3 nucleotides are TGTGCCGGCAGTGAAAGAGGGCTCTATGGCTACGAGCAGTACTTC. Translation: CAGSERGLYGYEQYF.

CDR3 in amino acids: CASSHSTGGVYGYTF. The CDR3 DNA sequence: TGTGCCAGCAGCCACTCGACAGGGGGCGTCTATGGCTACACCTTC. The chain recombines TRBV7-9 with TRBJ1-2; 10 positions agree with TRBD1. Per the germline V gene, CDR1 is SEHNR and CDR2 is FQNEAQ (reference sequence). V trimming: 5 bases; J trimming: 4 bases; junction bases outside the gene matches: 7. The length of the CDR3 is 15 residues.

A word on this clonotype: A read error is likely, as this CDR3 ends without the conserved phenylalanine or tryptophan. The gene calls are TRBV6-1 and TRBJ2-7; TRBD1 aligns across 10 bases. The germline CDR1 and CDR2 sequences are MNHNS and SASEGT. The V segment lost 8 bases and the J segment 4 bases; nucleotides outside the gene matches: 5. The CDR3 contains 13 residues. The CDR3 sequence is CASEGQGTYEQYC. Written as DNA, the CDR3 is TGTGCCAGCGAGGGACAGGGGACTTACGAGCAGTACTGC.

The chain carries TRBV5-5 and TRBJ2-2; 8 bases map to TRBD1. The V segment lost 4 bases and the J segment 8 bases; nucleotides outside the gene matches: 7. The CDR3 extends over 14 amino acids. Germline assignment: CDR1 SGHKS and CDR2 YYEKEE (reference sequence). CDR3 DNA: TGTGCCAGCAGCCGGACAGGGTCCGGAGGGGAGCTGTTTTTT. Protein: CASSRTGSGGELFF.

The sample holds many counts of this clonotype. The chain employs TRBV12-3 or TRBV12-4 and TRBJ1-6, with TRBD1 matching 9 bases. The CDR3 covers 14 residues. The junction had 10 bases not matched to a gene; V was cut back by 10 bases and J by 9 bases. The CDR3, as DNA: TGTGCCACCGCCCGGGGACAGGGAACTTCACCCCTCCACTTT. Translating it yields CATARGQGTSPLHF.

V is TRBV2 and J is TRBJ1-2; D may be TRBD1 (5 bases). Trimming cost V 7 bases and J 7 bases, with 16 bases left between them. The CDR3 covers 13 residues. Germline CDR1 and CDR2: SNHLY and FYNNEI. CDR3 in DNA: TGTGCCAGCACGTATGAAGGGGCAGGTGGCTACACCTTC. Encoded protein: CASTYEGAGGYTF.

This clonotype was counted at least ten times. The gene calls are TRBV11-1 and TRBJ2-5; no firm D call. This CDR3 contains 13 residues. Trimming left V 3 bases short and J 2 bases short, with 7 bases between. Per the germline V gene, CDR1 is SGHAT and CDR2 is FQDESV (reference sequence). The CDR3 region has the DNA TGTGCCAGCAGCTTTTCCCAACAAGAGACCCAGTACTTC. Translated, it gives CASSFSQQETQYF.

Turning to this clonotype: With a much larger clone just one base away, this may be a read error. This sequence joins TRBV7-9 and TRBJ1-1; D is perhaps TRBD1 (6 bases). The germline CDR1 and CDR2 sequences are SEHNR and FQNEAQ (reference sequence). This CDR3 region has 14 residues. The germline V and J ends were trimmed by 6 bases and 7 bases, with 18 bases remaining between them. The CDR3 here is CASSERRGFSEAFF. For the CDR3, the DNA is TGTGCCAGCAGTGAAAGGAGGGGGTTTAGTGAAGCTTTCTTT.

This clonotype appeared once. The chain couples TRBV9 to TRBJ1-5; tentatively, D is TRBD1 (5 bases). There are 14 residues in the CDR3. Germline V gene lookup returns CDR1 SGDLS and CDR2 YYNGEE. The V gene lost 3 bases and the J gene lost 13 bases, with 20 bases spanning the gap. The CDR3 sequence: CASSESGLAGQQHF. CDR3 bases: TGTGCCAGCAGCGAATCGGGACTAGCGGGGCAACAGCATTTT.

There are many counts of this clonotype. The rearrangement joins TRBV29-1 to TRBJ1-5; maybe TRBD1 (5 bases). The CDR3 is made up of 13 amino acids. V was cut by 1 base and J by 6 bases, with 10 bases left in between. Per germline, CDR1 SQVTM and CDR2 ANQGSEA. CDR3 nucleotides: TGCAGCGTTGAAGTAGGGGCCGGTCAGCCCCAGCATTTT. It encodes CSVEVGAGQPQHF.

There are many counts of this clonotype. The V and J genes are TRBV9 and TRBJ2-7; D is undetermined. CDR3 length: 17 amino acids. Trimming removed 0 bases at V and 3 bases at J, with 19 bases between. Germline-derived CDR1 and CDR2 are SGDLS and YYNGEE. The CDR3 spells CASSVAQEMVGIYEQYF. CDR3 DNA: TGTGCCAGCAGCGTAGCGCAGGAGATGGTGGGAATCTACGAGCAGTACTTC.

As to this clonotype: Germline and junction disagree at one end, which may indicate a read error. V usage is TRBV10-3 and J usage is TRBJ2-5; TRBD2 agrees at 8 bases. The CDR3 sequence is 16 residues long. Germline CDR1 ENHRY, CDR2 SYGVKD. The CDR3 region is CAISPTSARVRESQYF. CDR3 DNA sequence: TGTGCCATCAGTCCGACTAGCGCGAGAGTTCGAGAGTCCCAGTACTTC.

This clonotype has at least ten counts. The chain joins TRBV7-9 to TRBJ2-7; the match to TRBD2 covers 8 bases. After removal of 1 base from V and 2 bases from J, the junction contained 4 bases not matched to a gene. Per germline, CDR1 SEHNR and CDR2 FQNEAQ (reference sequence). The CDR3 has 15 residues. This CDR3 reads CASSLGRRGAYEQYF. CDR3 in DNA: TGTGCCAGCAGCTTAGGCCGGCGGGGGGCCTACGAGCAGTACTTC.

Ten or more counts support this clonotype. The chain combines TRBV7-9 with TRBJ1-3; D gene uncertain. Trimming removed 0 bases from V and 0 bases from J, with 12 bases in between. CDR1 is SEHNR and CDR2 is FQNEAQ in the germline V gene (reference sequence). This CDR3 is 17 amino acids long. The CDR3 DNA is TGTGCCAGCAGCTTAGCGCTTGGCACGAACTCTGGAAACACCATATATTTT. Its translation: CASSLALGTNSGNTIYF.

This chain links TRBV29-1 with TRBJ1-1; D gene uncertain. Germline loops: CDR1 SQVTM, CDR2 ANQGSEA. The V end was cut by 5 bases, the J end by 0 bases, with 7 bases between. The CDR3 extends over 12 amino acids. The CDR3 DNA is TGCAGCGTTACAACAGTGAACACTGAAGCTTTCTTT. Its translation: CSVTTVNTEAFF.

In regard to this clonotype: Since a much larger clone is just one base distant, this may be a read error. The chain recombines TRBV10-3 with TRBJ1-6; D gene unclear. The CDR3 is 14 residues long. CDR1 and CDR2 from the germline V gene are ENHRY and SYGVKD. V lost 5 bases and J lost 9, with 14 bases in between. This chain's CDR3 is CAISYTLLGSPLHF. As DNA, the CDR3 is TGTGCCATCAGTTACACCCTCTTGGGTTCACCCCTCCACTTT.

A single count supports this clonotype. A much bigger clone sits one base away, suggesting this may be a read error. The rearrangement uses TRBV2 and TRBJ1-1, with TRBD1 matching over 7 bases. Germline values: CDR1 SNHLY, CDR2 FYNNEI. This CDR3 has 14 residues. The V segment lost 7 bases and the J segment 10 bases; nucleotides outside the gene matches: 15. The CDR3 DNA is TGTGCCAGCAAACTACAGGGGCGAGAAGGTGGAGCTTTCTTT. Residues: CASKLQGREGGAFF.

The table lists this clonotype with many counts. The CDR3 sequence: CASSDPRGNSPLHF. The CDR3 DNA follows: TGTGCCAGTAGTGACCCCAGGGGAAATTCACCCCTCCACTTT. V is TRBV19 and J is TRBJ1-6, with D perhaps TRBD1 (6 bases). V dropped 5 bases and J dropped 7 bases, with 12 bases sitting between them. This CDR3 is built from 14 residues. CDR1 is LNHDA, CDR2 SQIVND, per germline (reference sequence). Filled out from reference TRBV19 and TRBJ1-6, the complete variable domain reads DGGITQSPKYLFRKEGQNVTLSCEQNLNHDAMYWYRQDPGQGLRLIYYSQIVNDFQKGDIAEGYSVSREKKESFPLTVTSAQKNPTAFYLCASSDPRGNSPLHFGNGTRLTVT.

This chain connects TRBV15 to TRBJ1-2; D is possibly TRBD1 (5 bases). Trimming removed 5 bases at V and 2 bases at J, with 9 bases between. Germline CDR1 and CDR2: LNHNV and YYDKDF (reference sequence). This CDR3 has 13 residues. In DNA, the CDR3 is TGTGCCACCAGCGTCGACAGCAACTATGGCTACACCTTC. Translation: CATSVDSNYGYTF.

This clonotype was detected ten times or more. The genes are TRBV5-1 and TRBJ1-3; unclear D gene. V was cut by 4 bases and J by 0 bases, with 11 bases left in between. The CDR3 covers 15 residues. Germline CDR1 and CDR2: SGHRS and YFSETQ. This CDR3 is CASSGSYNSGNTIYF. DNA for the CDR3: TGCGCCAGCAGCGGGAGTTACAACTCTGGAAACACCATATATTTT.

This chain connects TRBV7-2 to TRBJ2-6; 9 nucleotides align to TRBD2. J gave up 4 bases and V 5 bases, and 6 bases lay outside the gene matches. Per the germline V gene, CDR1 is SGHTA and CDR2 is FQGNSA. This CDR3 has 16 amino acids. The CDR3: CASSPPLAGGANVLTF. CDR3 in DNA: TGTGCCAGCAGCCCCCCGCTAGCGGGGGGGGCCAACGTCCTGACTTTC.

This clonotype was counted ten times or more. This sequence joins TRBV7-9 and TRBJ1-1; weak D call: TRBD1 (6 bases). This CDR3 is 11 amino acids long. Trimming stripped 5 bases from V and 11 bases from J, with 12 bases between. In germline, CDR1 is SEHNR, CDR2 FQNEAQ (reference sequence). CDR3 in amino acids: CASSPGAGAFF. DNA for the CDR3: TGTGCCAGCAGCCCAGGGGCGGGGGCTTTCTTT.